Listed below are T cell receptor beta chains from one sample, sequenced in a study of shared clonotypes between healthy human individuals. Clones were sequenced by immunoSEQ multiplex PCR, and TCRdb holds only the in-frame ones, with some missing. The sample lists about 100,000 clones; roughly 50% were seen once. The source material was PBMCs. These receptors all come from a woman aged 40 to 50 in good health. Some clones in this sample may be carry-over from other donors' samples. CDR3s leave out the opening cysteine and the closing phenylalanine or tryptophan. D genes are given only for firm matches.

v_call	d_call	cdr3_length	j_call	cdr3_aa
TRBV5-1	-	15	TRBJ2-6	ASSMGGTSSGANVLT
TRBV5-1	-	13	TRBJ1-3	ASSLDGNSGNTIY
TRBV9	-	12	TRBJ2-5	ASSVGPAQETQY
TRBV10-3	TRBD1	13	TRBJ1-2	AISVGQGWNYGYT
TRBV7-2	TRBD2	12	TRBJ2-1	ASSLVAGVYEQF
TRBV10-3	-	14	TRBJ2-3	AITPLMAGPTDTQY
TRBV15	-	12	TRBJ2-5	ATSPNGVQETQY
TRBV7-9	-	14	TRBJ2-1	ASSAWGGVSYNEQF
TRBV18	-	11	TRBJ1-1	ASSQQLNGEAF
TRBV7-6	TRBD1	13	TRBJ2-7	ASSLRARDRDEQY
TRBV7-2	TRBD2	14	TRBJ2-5	ASSPRTSGSQETQY
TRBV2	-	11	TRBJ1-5	ASSGGLNQPQH
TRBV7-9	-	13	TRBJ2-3	ASSQVPAETDTQY
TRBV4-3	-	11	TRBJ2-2	ASSQRNTGELF
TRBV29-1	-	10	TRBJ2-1	SVRQVRHEQF
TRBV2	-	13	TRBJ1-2	ASSELRSGDYGYT
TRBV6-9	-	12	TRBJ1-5	ASSYGTENQPQH
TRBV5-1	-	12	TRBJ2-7	ASSLGPGSYEQY
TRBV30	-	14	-	AWSTKDRLGSYEQY
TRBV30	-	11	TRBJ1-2	AGTRGLGYGYT
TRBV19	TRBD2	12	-	ASSPAGAPYEQY
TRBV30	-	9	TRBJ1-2	AWSVAYGYT
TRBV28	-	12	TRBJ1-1	ASSGPGGNTEAF
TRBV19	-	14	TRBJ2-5	ASSIGGPEPQETQY
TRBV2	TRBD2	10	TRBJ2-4	AGTSRRDIQY
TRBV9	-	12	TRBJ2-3	ASSVGGSTDTQY
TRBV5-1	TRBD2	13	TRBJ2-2	ASSFETSDTGELF
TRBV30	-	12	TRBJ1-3	AWSGLTFGNTIY
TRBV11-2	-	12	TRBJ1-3	ASSSPLLANTIY